This TCR beta chain appears in the sequencing data of a study of CXCR3-negative and CXCR3-positive naive CD8 T cells. The authors made the TRB cDNA libraries by 5' RACE using UMI labels. TCRdb re-called the 5' RACE reads and shows each CDR3 protein once, DNA omitted. This specimen shows over 45,000 distinct CDR3 sequences; the ten leading clones hold more than 0.35%. There are 17 residues in the CDR3. Per the germline V gene, CDR1 is LGHNA and CDR2 is YNFKEQ. The receptor was isolated from a human donor in good health. Some clones in this sample may be carry-over from other donors' samples. The V call is TRBV4-2, the J call TRBJ2-2; the TRBD2 assignment by TCRdb is unverifiable without DNA. The sequenced material came from naive CXCR3- CD8+ T cells from blood. Described subset: CD45RO-CCR7+CD27+CD95- naive CD8+ T cells lacking CXCR3 (TNR3-). The CDR3 protein is CASSQFLDVGGTGELFF.